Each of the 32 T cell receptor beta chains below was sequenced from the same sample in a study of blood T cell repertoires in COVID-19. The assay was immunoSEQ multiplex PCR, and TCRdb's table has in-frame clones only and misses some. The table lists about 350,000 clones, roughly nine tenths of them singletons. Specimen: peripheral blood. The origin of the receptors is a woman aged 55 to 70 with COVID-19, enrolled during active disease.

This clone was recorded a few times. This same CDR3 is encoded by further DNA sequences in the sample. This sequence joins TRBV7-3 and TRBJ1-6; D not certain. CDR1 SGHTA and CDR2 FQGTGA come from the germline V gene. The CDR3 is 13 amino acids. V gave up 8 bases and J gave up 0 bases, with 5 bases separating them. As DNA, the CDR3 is TGTGCCAGCTCGAGCTCCTATAATTCACCCCTCCACTTT. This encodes CASSSSYNSPLHF.

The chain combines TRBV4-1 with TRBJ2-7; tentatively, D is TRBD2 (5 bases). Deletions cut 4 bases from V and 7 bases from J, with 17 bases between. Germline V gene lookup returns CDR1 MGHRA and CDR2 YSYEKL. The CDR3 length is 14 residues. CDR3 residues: CASSLTGGVQEQYF. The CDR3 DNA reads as TGCGCCAGCAGCCTAACTGGAGGAGTCCAAGAGCAGTACTTC.

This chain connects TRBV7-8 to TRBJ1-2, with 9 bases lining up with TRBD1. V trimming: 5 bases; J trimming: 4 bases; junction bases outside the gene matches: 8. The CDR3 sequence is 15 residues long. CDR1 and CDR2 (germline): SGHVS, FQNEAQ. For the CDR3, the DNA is TGTGCCAGCAGCGGGGACAGGGTTGGATCCTATGGCTACACCTTC. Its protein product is CASSGDRVGSYGYTF. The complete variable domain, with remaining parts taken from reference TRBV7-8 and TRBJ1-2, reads GAGVSQSPRYKVAKRGQDVALRCDPISGHVSLFWYQQALGQGPEFLTYFQNEAQLDKSGLPSDRFFAERPEGSVSTLKIQRTQQEDSAVYLCASSGDRVGSYGYTFGSGTRLTVV.

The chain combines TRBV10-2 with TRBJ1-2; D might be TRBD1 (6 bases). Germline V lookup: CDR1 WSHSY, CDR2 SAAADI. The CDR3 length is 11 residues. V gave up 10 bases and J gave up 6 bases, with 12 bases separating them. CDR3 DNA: TGCGCCACCGCCGGGACAAATGGCTACACCTTC. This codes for CATAGTNGYTF.

CDR3 sequence reads: CASSQVDRHQPQHF. CDR3 nucleotide sequence: TGTGCCAGCAGCCAAGTTGACAGGCATCAGCCCCAGCATTTT. V usage is TRBV3-1 (or the pseudogene TRBV3-2) and J usage is TRBJ1-5; maybe TRBD1 (6 bases). The CDR3 is 14 residues long. Germline V gene sequence: CDR1 LGHDT, CDR2 YNNKEL (reference sequence). With 1 base removed from V and 5 bases from J, the gap between germline ends came to 9 bases.

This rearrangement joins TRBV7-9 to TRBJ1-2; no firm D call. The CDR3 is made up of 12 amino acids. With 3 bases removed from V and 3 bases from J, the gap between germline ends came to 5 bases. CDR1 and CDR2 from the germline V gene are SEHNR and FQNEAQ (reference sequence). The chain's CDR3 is CASSFPDYGYTF. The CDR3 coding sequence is TGTGCCAGCAGCTTTCCGGACTATGGCTACACCTTC. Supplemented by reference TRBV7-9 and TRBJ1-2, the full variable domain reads DTGVSQNPRHKITKRGQNVTFRCDPISEHNRLYWYRQTLGQGPEFLTYFQNEAQLEKSRLLSDRFSAERPKGSFSTLEIQRTEQGDSAMYLCASSFPDYGYTFGSGTRLTVV.

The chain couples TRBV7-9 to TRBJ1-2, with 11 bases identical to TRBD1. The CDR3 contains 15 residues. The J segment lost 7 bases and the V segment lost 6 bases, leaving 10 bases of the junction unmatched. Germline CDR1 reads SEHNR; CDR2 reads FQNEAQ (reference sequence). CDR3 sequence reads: CASRPGTGGSGGYTF. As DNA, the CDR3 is TGTGCCAGCAGACCCGGGACAGGGGGTTCGGGTGGCTACACCTTC.

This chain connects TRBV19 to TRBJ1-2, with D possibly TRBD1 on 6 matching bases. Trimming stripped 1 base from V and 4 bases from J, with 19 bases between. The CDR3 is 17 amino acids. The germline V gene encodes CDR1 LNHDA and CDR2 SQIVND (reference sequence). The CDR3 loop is CASSIGVGALGGYGYTF. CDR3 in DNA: TGTGCCAGTAGTATAGGTGTGGGGGCTCTCGGAGGCTATGGCTACACCTTC.

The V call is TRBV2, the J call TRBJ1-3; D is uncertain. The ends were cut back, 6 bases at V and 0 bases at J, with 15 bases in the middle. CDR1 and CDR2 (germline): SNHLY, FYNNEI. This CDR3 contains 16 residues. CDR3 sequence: CASRWSSFLSGNTIYF. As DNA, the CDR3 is TGTGCCAGCAGGTGGAGTTCTTTCCTCTCTGGAAACACCATATATTTT.

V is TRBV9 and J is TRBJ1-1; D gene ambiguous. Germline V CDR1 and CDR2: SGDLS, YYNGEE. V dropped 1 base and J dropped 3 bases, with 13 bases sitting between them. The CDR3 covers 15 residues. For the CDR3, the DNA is TGTGCCAGCAGCGTATTAGCAGAGAGAGACACTGAAGCTTTCTTT. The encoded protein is CASSVLAERDTEAFF.

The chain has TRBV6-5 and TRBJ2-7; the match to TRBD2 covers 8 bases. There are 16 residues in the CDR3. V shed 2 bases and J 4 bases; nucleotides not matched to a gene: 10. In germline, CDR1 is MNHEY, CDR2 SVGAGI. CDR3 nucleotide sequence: TGTGCCAGCAGTTACGCCTTCGCGGGGGGAAATTACGAGCAGTACTTC. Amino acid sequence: CASSYAFAGGNYEQYF.

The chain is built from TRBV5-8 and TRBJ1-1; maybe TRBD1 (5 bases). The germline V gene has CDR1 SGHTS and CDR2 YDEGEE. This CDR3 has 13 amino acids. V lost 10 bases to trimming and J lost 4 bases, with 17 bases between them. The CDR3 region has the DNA TGTGCCCGTCACGCAGGGACTTTCACTGAAGCTTTCTTT. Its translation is CARHAGTFTEAFF.

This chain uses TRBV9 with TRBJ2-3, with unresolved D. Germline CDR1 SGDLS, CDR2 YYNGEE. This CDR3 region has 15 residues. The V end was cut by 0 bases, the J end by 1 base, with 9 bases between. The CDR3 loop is CASSVGGSGTDTQYF. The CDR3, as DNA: TGTGCCAGCAGCGTAGGAGGCAGCGGCACAGATACGCAGTATTTT.

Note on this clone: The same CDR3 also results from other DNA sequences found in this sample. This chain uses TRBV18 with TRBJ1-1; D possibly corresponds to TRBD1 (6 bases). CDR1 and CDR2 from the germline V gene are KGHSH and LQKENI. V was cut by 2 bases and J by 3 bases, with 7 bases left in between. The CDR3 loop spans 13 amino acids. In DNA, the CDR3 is TGTGCCAGCTCACCAAACAGGGACACTGAAGCTTTCTTT. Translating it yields CASSPNRDTEAFF.

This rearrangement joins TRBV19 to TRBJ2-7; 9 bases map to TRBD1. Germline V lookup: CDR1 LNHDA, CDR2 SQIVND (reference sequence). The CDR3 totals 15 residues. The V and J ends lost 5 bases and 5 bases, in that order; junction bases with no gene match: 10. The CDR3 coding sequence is TGTGCCAGTAGTCTACGTGGGACAGGGCCCCACGAGCAGTACTTC. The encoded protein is CASSLRGTGPHEQYF. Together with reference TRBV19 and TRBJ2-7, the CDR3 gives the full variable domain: DGGITQSPKYLFRKEGQNVTLSCEQNLNHDAMYWYRQDPGQGLRLIYYSQIVNDFQKGDIAEGYSVSREKKESFPLTVTSAQKNPTAFYLCASSLRGTGPHEQYFGPGTRLTVT.

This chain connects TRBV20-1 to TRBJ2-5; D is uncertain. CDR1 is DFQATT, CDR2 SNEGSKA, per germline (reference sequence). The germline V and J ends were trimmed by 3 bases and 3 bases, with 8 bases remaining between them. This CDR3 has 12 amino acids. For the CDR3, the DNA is TGCAGTGCTAGTTTGGCCGAAGAGACCCAGTACTTC. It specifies CSASLAEETQYF.

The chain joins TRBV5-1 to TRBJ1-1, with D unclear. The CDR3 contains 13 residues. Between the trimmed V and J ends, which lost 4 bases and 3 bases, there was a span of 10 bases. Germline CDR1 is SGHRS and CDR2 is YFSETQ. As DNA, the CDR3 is TGCGCCAGCAGCCAGGAAACGTACACTGAAGCTTTCTTT. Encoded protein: CASSQETYTEAFF. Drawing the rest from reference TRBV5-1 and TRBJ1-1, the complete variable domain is KAGVTQTPRYLIKTRGQQVTLSCSPISGHRSVSWYQQTPGQGLQFLFEYFSETQRNKGNFPGRFSGRQFSNSRSEMNVSTLELGDSALYLCASSQETYTEAFFGQGTRLTVV.

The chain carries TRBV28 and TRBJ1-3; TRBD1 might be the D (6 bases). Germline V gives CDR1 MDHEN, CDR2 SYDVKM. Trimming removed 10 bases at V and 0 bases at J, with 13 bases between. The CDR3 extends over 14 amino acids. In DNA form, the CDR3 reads TGTGCCACCCGGGGGGGGGCCTCTGGAAACACCATATATTTT. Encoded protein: CATRGGASGNTIYF.

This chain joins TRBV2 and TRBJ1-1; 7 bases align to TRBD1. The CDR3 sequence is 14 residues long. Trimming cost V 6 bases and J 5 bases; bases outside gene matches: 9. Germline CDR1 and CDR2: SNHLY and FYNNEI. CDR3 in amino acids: CASSGDRVGTEAFF. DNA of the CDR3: TGTGCCAGCAGCGGCGACAGGGTGGGGACTGAAGCTTTCTTT.

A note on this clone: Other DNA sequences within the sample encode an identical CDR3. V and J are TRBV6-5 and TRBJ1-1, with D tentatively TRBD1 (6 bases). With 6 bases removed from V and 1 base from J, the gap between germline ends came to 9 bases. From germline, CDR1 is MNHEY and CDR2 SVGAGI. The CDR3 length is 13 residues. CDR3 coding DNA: TGTGCCAGCAGAGTGACAGGGAACACTGAAGCTTTCTTT. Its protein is CASRVTGNTEAFF.

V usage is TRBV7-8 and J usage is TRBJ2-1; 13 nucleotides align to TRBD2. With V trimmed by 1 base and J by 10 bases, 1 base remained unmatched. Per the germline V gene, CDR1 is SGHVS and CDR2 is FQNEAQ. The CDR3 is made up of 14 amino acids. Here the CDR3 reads CASSLVGLAGEQFF. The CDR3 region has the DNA TGTGCCAGCAGCTTAGTGGGACTAGCGGGGGAGCAGTTCTTC.

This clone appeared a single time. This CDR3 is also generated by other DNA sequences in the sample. CDR3 in amino acids: CASSSYSNQPQHF. DNA of the CDR3: TGTGCCAGCAGCTCTTATAGCAATCAGCCCCAGCATTTT. The chain recombines TRBV12-3 or TRBV12-4 with TRBJ1-5, with D uncertain. V was clipped by 6 bases and J by 0 bases, with 6 bases between them. This CDR3 region has 13 residues.

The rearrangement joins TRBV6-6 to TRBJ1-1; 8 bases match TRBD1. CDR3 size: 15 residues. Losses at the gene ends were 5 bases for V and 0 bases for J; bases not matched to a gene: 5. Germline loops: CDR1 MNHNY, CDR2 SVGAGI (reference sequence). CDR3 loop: CASSLRTGMNTEAFF. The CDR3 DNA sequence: TGTGCCAGCAGTCTTCGGACAGGGATGAACACTGAAGCTTTCTTT.

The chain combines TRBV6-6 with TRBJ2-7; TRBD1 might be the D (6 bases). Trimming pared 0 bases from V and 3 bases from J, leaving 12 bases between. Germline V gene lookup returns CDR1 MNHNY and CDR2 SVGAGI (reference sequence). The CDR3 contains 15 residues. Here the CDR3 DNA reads TGTGCCAGCAGTTACTCGTCTTTAGGGGGCTACGAGCAGTACTTC. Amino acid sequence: CASSYSSLGGYEQYF.

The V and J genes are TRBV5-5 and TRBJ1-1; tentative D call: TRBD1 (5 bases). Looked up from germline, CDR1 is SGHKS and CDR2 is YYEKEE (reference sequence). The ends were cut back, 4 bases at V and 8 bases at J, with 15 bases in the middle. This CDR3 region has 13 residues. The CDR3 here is CASSATGTTEAFF. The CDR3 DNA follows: TGTGCCAGCAGCGCGACGGGGACTACCGAAGCTTTCTTT.

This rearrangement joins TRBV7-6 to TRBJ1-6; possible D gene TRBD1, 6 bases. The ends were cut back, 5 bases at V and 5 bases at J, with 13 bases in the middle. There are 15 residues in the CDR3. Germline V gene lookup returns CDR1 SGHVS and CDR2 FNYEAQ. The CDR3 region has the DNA TGTGCCAGCAGCCTGAACAGGGCAAATAATTCACCCCTCCACTTT. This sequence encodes CASSLNRANNSPLHF.

CDR3 sequence (DNA): TGTGCCAGCAGCACGAGGGACAGGGGAATCACTAACACTGAAGCTTTCTTT. It codes for CASSTRDRGITNTEAFF. The rearrangement links TRBV7-2 to TRBJ1-1; 10 bases align to TRBD1. Germline V gene sequence: CDR1 SGHTA, CDR2 FQGNSA. CDR3 length equals 17 residues. Trimming took 5 bases from V and 2 from J; bases not matched to a gene: 11. The entire variable domain, with the rest obtained from reference TRBV7-2 and TRBJ1-1, is as follows: GAGVSQSPSNKVTEKGKDVELRCDPISGHTALYWYRQSLGQGLEFLIYFQGNSAPDKSGLPSDRFSAERTGGSVSTLTIQRTQQEDSAVYLCASSTRDRGITNTEAFFGQGTRLTVV.

CDR3 protein: CASSRAGGGQPQHF. CDR3 DNA sequence: TGCGCCAGCAGCCGAGCAGGGGGCGGTCAGCCCCAGCATTTT. This rearrangement joins TRBV4-1 to TRBJ1-5; TRBD1 aligns across 8 bases. V shed 4 bases and J 6 bases; nucleotides not matched to a gene: 5. The germline gives CDR1 MGHRA, CDR2 YSYEKL. This CDR3 region has 14 residues.

The CDR3: CASSGGVHEKLFF. The CDR3 DNA sequence: TGCGCCAGCAGTGGGGGAGTCCATGAAAAACTGTTTTTT. The V and J genes are TRBV10-1 and TRBJ1-4; no reliable D call. CDR1 is WNHNN and CDR2 is SYGVQD in the germline V gene (reference sequence). The CDR3 spans 13 residues. V dropped 4 bases and J dropped 6 bases, with 9 bases sitting between them.

CDR3 residues: CSVPGGPNEKLFF. CDR3 nucleotide sequence: TGCAGCGTCCCGGGCGGGCCTAATGAAAAACTGTTTTTT. The rearrangement uses TRBV29-1 and TRBJ1-4, with no clear D. The CDR3 covers 13 residues. CDR1 is SQVTM and CDR2 is ANQGSEA in the germline V gene. V shed 6 bases and J shed 3 bases, with 11 bases lying between them. The full variable domain, with the rest looked up from reference TRBV29-1 and TRBJ1-4, is SAVISQKPSRDICQRGTSLTIQCQVDSQVTMMFWYRQQPGQSLTLIATANQGSEATYESGFVIDKFPISRPNLTFSTLTVSNMSPEDSSIYLCSVPGGPNEKLFFGSGTQLSVL.

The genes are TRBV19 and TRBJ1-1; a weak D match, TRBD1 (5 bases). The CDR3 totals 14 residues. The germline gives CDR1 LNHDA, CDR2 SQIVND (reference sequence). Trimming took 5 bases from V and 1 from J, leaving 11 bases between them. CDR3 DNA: TGTGCCAGTAGTTGGGACTTGGGGAACACTGAAGCTTTCTTT. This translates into CASSWDLGNTEAFF.

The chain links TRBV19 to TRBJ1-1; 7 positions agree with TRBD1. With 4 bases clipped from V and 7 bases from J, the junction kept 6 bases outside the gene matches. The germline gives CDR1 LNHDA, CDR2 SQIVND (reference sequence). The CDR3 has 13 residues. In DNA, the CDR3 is TGTGCCAGTAGTACGACAGGGCCGTTTGAAGCTTTCTTT. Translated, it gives CASSTTGPFEAFF.